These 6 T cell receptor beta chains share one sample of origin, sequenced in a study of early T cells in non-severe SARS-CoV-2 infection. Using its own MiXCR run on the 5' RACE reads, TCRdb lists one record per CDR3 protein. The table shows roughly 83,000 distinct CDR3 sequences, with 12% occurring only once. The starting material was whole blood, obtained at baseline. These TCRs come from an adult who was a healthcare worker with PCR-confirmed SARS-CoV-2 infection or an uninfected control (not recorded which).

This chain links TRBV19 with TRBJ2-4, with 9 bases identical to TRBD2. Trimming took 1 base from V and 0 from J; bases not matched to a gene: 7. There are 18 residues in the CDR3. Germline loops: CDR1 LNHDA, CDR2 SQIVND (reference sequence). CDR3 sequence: CASSIAQTSGTAKNIQYF. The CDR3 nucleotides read TGTGCCAGTAGTATAGCCCAGACTAGCGGAACAGCCAAAAACATTCAGTACTTC. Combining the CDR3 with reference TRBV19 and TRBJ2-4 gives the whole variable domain DGGITQSPKYLFRKEGQNVTLSCEQNLNHDAMYWYRQDPGQGLRLIYYSQIVNDFQKGDIAEGYSVSREKKESFPLTVTSAQKNPTAFYLCASSIAQTSGTAKNIQYFGAGTRLSVL.

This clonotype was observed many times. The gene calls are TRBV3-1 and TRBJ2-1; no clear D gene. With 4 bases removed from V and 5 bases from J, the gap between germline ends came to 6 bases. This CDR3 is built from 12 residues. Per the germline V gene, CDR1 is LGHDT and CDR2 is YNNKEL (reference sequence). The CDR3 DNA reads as TGTGCCAGCAGCCCGATAGACAATGAGCAGTTCTTC. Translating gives CASSPIDNEQFF.

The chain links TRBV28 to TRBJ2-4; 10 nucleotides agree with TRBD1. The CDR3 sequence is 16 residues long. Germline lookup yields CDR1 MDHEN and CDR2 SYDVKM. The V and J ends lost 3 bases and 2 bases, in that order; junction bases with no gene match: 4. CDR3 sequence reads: CASSFGTGETKNIQYF. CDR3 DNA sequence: TGTGCCAGCAGTTTTGGGACAGGGGAAACCAAAAACATTCAGTACTTC.

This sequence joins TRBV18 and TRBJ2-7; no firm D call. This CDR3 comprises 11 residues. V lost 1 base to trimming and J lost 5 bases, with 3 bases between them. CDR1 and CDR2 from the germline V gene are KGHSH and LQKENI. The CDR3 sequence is CASSPQDEQYF. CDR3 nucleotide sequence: TGTGCCAGCTCACCACAGGACGAGCAGTACTTC.

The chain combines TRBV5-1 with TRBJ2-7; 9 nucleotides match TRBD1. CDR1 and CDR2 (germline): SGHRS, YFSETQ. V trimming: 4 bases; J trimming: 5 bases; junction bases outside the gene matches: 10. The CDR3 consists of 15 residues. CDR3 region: CASSGGQGYNDEQYF. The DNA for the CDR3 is TGCGCCAGCAGCGGGGGACAGGGCTATAACGACGAGCAGTACTTC. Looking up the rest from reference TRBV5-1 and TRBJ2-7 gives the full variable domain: KAGVTQTPRYLIKTRGQQVTLSCSPISGHRSVSWYQQTPGQGLQFLFEYFSETQRNKGNFPGRFSGRQFSNSRSEMNVSTLELGDSALYLCASSGGQGYNDEQYFGPGTRLTVT.

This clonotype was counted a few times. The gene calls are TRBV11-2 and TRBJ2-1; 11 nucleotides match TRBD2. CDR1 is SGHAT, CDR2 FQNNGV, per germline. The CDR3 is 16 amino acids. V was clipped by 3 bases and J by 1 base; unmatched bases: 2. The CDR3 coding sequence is TGTGCCAGCAGCTTGGGACTAGCGGATTCCTACAATGAGCAGTTCTTC. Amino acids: CASSLGLADSYNEQFF.